One sample yielded the 7 T cell receptor beta chains listed below, sequenced in a study of cytomegalovirus exposure and HLA in healthy donors. This PCR relied on a set of 60 Vbeta primers and 13 Jbeta primers. Sequencing used immunoSEQ multiplex PCR; TCRdb keeps in-frame clones, though not all of them. The data contain about 180,000 clones, around 80% of them singletons. Sample: PBMCs. Receptor source: a middle-aged woman in good health and CMV-seronegative.

This chain uses TRBV27 with TRBJ2-1; the match to TRBD2 covers 8 bases. The ends lost 3 bases at V and 3 bases at J; junction bases unmatched: 13. Germline CDR1 is MNHEY and CDR2 is SMNVEV (reference sequence). CDR3 length: 18 residues. CDR3 loop: CASSLGAGGTILYNEQFF. The DNA of the CDR3 is TGTGCCAGCAGTTTGGGGGCGGGGGGTACAATACTCTACAATGAGCAGTTCTTC.

This rearrangement joins TRBV30 to TRBJ1-2; perhaps TRBD1 as D (5 bases). The germline gives CDR1 GTSNPN, CDR2 SVGIG (reference sequence). The CDR3 consists of 14 residues. V was clipped by 2 bases and J by 2 bases, with 12 bases between them. Here the CDR3 reads CAWSRERQNYGYTF. The CDR3 DNA follows: TGTGCCTGGAGTCGCGAAAGACAGAACTATGGCTACACCTTC.

The gene calls are TRBV19 and TRBJ1-1; possible D gene TRBD1, 6 bases. Trimming took off 7 bases at V and 2 bases at J, with 14 bases between the two ends. The germline gives CDR1 LNHDA, CDR2 SQIVND (reference sequence). The CDR3 runs to 14 residues. The CDR3 region has the DNA TGTGCCAGTATTGCAGGGGTTCCAAACACTGAAGCTTTCTTT. Translating gives CASIAGVPNTEAFF.

This chain uses TRBV11-2 with TRBJ1-3, with D unresolved. With 8 bases removed from V and 4 bases from J, the gap between germline ends came to 15 bases. CDR1 is SGHAT and CDR2 is FQNNGV in the germline V gene. This CDR3 region has 14 residues. CDR3 DNA: TGTGCCAGCTCCAACGGGGAGTCCGGAAACACCATATATTTT. Amino acids: CASSNGESGNTIYF.

The genes are TRBV9 and TRBJ2-6; TRBD1 is a possible D gene (5 bases). This CDR3 contains 16 residues. The V end lost 2 bases, the J end lost 1 base, and 10 bases lay between the germline ends. Germline CDR1 reads SGDLS; CDR2 reads YYNGEE. The DNA of the CDR3 is TGTGCCAGCAGCGTCACCACAGGTTCTGGGGCCAACGTCCTGACTTTC. Translated, it gives CASSVTTGSGANVLTF.

Concerning this clone: A read error may produce the germline difference seen at one junction end. The chain combines TRBV19 with TRBJ2-7, with 10 bases matching TRBD1. Germline CDR1 LNHDA, CDR2 SQIVND (reference sequence). The CDR3 extends over 15 amino acids. Written as DNA, the CDR3 is TGTGCCTGTAGCAAACAGGGACAGGGGATCTACGAGCAGTACTTC. Its protein product is CACSKQGQGIYEQYF.

This clone was seen repeatedly, ten times or more. The chain links TRBV7-3 to TRBJ1-5; maybe TRBD1 (5 bases). Germline loops: CDR1 SGHTA, CDR2 FQGTGA. The CDR3 has 13 residues. With 6 bases removed from V and 7 bases from J, the gap between germline ends came to 13 bases. CDR3 DNA sequence: TGTGCCAGCAGTCAGGACACCTGGCAGCCCCAGCATTTT. This codes for CASSQDTWQPQHF.